Described below is a single T cell receptor (beta chain) sequence and its context. This sample was included in a study of identifying expanded T cells in peripheral blood. The protocol was immunoSEQ multiplex PCR, while the TCRdb copy is restricted to in-frame clones and leaves out a portion. Seen here are more than 75,000 clones, roughly 86% observed once, and the top ten hold roughly 3.9%. The CDR3 is 14 amino acids. The V end lost 8 bases, the J end lost 5 bases, and 21 bases lay between the germline ends. From germline, CDR1 is SQVTM and CDR2 ANQGSEA. Sequenced material: blood. The chain employs TRBV29-1 and TRBJ1-2, with a weak D call TRBD1 (5 bases). The source of this sequence is a person aged 18 to 75 in good health. CDR3 bases: TGCAGCCTCGAGCGGGGCCTAAAAACGTATGGCTACACCTTC. This codes for CSLERGLKTYGYTF.